Following are 5 T cell receptor beta chains from one sample sequenced in a study of beta chain features in type 1 diabetes. The entirety of the isolated RNA underwent reverse transcription, so expressed TCRB transcripts were sequenced. Clones were read by immunoSEQ multiplex PCR, and TCRdb kept only the in-frame ones, dropping some. The table shows under 450,000 clones, with about 15% occurring only once. The material sequenced was naive CD4+ T cells from blood. These receptors all stem from a man aged 25 to 40 in good health.

CDR3 bases: TGTGCCAGCAGCCCCTTCGGGACACTCACAGATACGCAGTATTTT. It specifies CASSPFGTLTDTQYF. The rearrangement joins TRBV7-9 to TRBJ2-3, with D perhaps TRBD1 (6 bases). Germline CDR1 SEHNR, CDR2 FQNEAQ (reference sequence). The germline V and J ends were trimmed by 5 bases and 2 bases, with 14 bases remaining between them. The CDR3 runs to 15 residues.

This clone has a handful of counts. The chain employs TRBV10-2 and TRBJ2-1; D may be TRBD1 or TRBD2 (5 bases each). The CDR3 extends over 11 amino acids. V lost 3 bases and J lost 10, with 7 bases in between. The germline CDR1 and CDR2 sequences are WSHSY and SAAADI. The CDR3 here is CASSDRGEQFF. CDR3 nucleotides: TGCGCCAGCAGTGACCGGGGCGAGCAGTTCTTC.

The J gene is TRBJ2-5, the V gene TRBV6-5, with TRBD1 identical over 11 bases. J was trimmed by 7 bases and V by 5 bases; bases with no gene match: 6. This CDR3 spans 14 amino acids. From germline, CDR1 is MNHEY and CDR2 SVGAGI. The CDR3 region has the DNA TGTGCCAGCAGTCGAGGACAGGGGGCTGCGACCCAGTACTTC. Translating gives CASSRGQGAATQYF.

V gene TRBV9 combines with J gene TRBJ2-3; a weak D match, TRBD1 (5 bases). Germline assignment: CDR1 SGDLS and CDR2 YYNGEE. The CDR3 covers 11 residues. The V gene lost 7 bases and the J gene lost 6 bases, with 9 bases spanning the gap. The CDR3 DNA follows: TGTGCCAGCGGGGCGGAGGATACGCAGTATTTT. Encoded protein: CASGAEDTQYF.

V is TRBV20-1 and J is TRBJ2-3; D remains unclear. CDR1 and CDR2 (germline): DFQATT, SNEGSKA (reference sequence). The CDR3 runs to 10 residues. Trimming pared 5 bases from V and 7 bases from J, leaving 7 bases between. The CDR3 loop reads CSAYDNTQYF. Written as DNA, the CDR3 is TGCAGTGCTTACGATAATACGCAGTATTTT.